This T cell receptor beta chain was identified during a study of early T cells in non-severe SARS-CoV-2 infection. The CDR3 totals 13 residues. V lost 6 bases and J lost 1, with 9 bases in between. Individual cDNA molecules each received unique molecular identifiers attached to them. TCRdb independently ran MiXCR on the 5' RACE reads; one entry per CDR3 protein. The data show approximately 70,000 distinct CDR3 sequences, about an eighth seen once. This chain connects TRBV12-3 or TRBV12-4 to TRBJ1-1; D gene unclear. The specimen sequenced was whole blood. The source is an adult who was a healthcare worker with PCR-confirmed SARS-CoV-2 infection or an uninfected control (not recorded which). The CDR3 bases are TGTGCCAGCAGGCCCGGTTCGAACACTGAAGCTTTCTTT. Translation gives CASRPGSNTEAFF.